These 23 T cell receptor beta chains originate from one sample sequenced in a study of post-analysis software for immune sequencing data. Unique molecular identifiers tagged the TCR beta cDNA libraries. MiXCR was run by TCRdb on the PCR reads, yielding one entry per CDR3 protein. The sample lists approximately 630,000 distinct CDR3 sequences; 55% to 70% were seen once. General study results and limits: About five TRBV segments, including TRBV5-6, TRBV5-1 and TRBV20-1, were more frequent in patients than controls.

These receptors are not linked to any known antigen. What was sequenced was blood. Source of these receptors: a girl aged 2-10 years with multiple sclerosis.

The chain employs TRBV12-5 and TRBJ2-1; D remains ambiguous. The ends were cut back, 3 bases at V and 0 bases at J, with 15 bases in the middle. CDR1 is LGHNT and CDR2 is FRNRAP in the germline V gene. This CDR3 spans 17 amino acids. The CDR3 nucleotides read TGTGCTAGTGGTTTCGGAGCAATCTCCGTCTCCTACAATGAGCAGTTCTTC. This translates into CASGFGAISVSYNEQFF.

The chain uses TRBV6-2 or TRBV6-3 and TRBJ2-1, with TRBD2 matching 7 bases. Germline V gene lookup returns CDR1 MNHEY and CDR2 SVGEGT. This CDR3 region has 13 residues. Germline trimming cut 7 bases from V and 4 bases from J; bases unmatched to any gene: 4. CDR3 loop: CASTLAVYNEQFF. The DNA for the CDR3 is TGTGCCAGCACCCTAGCGGTTTACAATGAGCAGTTCTTC.

This clonotype was detected many times. The V call is TRBV20-1, the J call TRBJ2-7; no clear D. The V end lost 0 bases, the J end lost 3 bases, and 9 bases lay between the germline ends. The CDR3 length is 13 residues. CDR1 DFQATT and CDR2 SNEGSKA come from the germline V gene (reference sequence). CDR3 region: CSARDTVRYEQYF. The CDR3 DNA reads as TGCAGTGCTAGAGACACAGTCCGCTACGAGCAGTACTTC.

The J gene is TRBJ2-1, the V gene TRBV7-8; D may be TRBD1 (5 bases). The ends were cut back, 3 bases at V and 3 bases at J, with 21 bases in the middle. The length of the CDR3 is 18 residues. Germline V CDR1 and CDR2: SGHVS, FQNEAQ. CDR3 in amino acids: CASSFPKRNTGIYNEQFF. The CDR3 DNA reads TGTGCCAGCAGCTTCCCAAAAAGGAACACAGGTATCTACAATGAGCAGTTCTTC. Variable domain in full (rest from reference TRBV7-8 and TRBJ2-1): GAGVSQSPRYKVAKRGQDVALRCDPISGHVSLFWYQQALGQGPEFLTYFQNEAQLDKSGLPSDRFFAERPEGSVSTLKIQRTQQEDSAVYLCASSFPKRNTGIYNEQFFGPGTRLTVL.

A word on this clonotype: A junction boundary mismatches the germline segment, possibly from a read error. This chain uses TRBV29-1 with TRBJ1-1; perhaps TRBD1 as D (5 bases). The CDR3 extends over 10 amino acids. Germline V gives CDR1 SQVTM, CDR2 ANQGSEA. CDR3 in DNA: TGCAGCGGCTGGGGGACTGGAGCTTTCTTT. This codes for CSGWGTGAFF.

This clonotype was seen more than once but under ten times. J is TRBJ2-1 and V is TRBV29-1; TRBD2 aligns across 12 bases. V trimming: 6 bases; J trimming: 10 bases; junction bases outside the gene matches: 10. CDR1 and CDR2 (germline): SQVTM, ANQGSEA. CDR3 length: 14 residues. CDR3 DNA: TGCAGCGTCCAAAGGACTAGCGGGGTTGCGGAGCAGTTCTTC. It encodes CSVQRTSGVAEQFF.

This rearrangement joins TRBV4-1 to TRBJ2-1; D is unresolved. Germline CDR1 is MGHRA and CDR2 is YSYEKL. Trimming removed 1 base at V and 0 bases at J, with 7 bases between. This CDR3 comprises 15 residues. CDR3 nucleotides: TGCGCCAGCAGCCAAGTGCAGGTCTCCTACAATGAGCAGTTCTTC. This codes for CASSQVQVSYNEQFF.

The CDR3 nucleotides are TGTGCCAGCAGTTCGCCGGGACTAGTTCCTTCTCCGCAGTATTTT. Translated, it gives CASSSPGLVPSPQYF. V usage is TRBV6-5 and J usage is TRBJ2-3; 8 positions match TRBD2. The CDR3 is made up of 15 amino acids. Germline loops: CDR1 MNHEY, CDR2 SVGAGI. The trim removed 4 bases at V and 10 bases at J, leaving 13 bases unmatched.

The genes are TRBV7-9 and TRBJ2-6; possible D gene TRBD2, 7 bases. The CDR3 totals 15 residues. In germline, CDR1 is SEHNR, CDR2 FQNEAQ (reference sequence). V shed 5 bases and J shed 2 bases, with 10 bases lying between them. CDR3 sequence: CASSGGGPGANVLTF. DNA for the CDR3: TGTGCCAGCAGCGGGGGGGGGCCTGGGGCCAACGTCCTGACTTTC.

V gene TRBV12-3 or TRBV12-4 combines with J gene TRBJ2-2; maybe TRBD2 (5 bases). The V gene lost 6 bases and the J gene lost 6 bases, with 20 bases spanning the gap. The CDR3 length is 16 residues. CDR3 loop: CASRSAFGSVAGELFF. CDR3 nucleotides: TGTGCCAGCAGGTCCGCCTTCGGTAGCGTCGCCGGGGAGCTGTTTTTT.

This sequence joins TRBV20-1 and TRBJ2-5; 9 nucleotides align to TRBD2. With 1 base clipped from V and 2 bases from J, the junction kept 5 bases outside the gene matches. Germline values: CDR1 DFQATT, CDR2 SNEGSKA (reference sequence). There are 15 residues in the CDR3. The CDR3 sequence: CSARVAGGPQETQYF. The CDR3 DNA reads as TGCAGTGCTAGAGTGGCGGGAGGGCCACAAGAGACCCAGTACTTC.

The gene calls are TRBV12-3 or TRBV12-4 and TRBJ2-1; D gene uncertain. The V gene lost 4 bases and the J gene lost 7 bases, with 8 bases spanning the gap. The CDR3 covers 12 residues. In DNA form, the CDR3 reads TGTGCCAGCAGTTCCGCTGCAAATGAGCAGTTCTTC. Encoded protein: CASSSAANEQFF.

The chain is built from TRBV7-9 and TRBJ2-1; D is ambiguous. V lost 5 bases and J lost 2, with 16 bases in between. CDR3 size: 16 residues. Germline CDR1 is SEHNR and CDR2 is FQNEAQ (reference sequence). The CDR3 spells CASSPRTELPYNEQFF. For the CDR3, the DNA is TGTGCCAGCAGCCCTCGGACGGAGCTGCCCTACAATGAGCAGTTCTTC.

The chain carries TRBV10-3 and TRBJ2-2; D not resolved. Germline assignment: CDR1 ENHRY and CDR2 SYGVKD. The CDR3 has 14 residues. V lost 3 bases and J 2 bases, leaving 7 bases between the germline ends. The chain's CDR3 is CAISDLGNTGELFF. CDR3 coding DNA: TGTGCCATCAGTGACCTTGGAAACACCGGGGAGCTGTTTTTT.

The rearrangement uses TRBV20-1 and TRBJ2-5, with 9 bases identical to TRBD1. The CDR3 is made up of 16 amino acids. Germline V gene data show CDR1 as DFQATT and CDR2 as SNEGSKA (reference sequence). V gave up 3 bases and J gave up 3 bases; unmatched junction bases: 11. The CDR3 region is CSASALRTGEEETQYF. CDR3 bases: TGCAGTGCTAGCGCCCTTAGGACAGGGGAGGAAGAGACCCAGTACTTC.

V and J are TRBV10-1 and TRBJ2-1; D call uncertain. V was clipped by 0 bases and J by 4 bases, with 4 bases between them. Germline-derived CDR1 and CDR2 are WNHNN and SYGVQD (reference sequence). The CDR3 extends over 13 amino acids. CDR3 loop: CASSESGYNEQFF. For the CDR3, the DNA is TGCGCCAGCAGTGAGTCAGGGTACAATGAGCAGTTCTTC.

The chain has TRBV12-3 or TRBV12-4 and TRBJ1-5; D remains ambiguous. Trimming shortened V by 6 bases and J by 1 base, and 10 bases separated the two germline ends. This CDR3 region has 14 residues. The CDR3 DNA is TGTGCCAGCAGCCGAATGTCCAGCAATCAGCCCCAGCATTTT. This encodes CASSRMSSNQPQHF.

The CDR3 DNA follows: TGCAGCGTTGGATCGAACCTTCTCGATACGCAGTATTTT. Protein: CSVGSNLLDTQYF. V usage is TRBV29-1 and J usage is TRBJ2-3; the D is unclear. V was shortened by 4 bases and J by 6 bases, with 14 bases between the two germline ends. Looked up from germline, CDR1 is SQVTM and CDR2 is ANQGSEA. The CDR3 runs to 13 residues.

V gene TRBV18 combines with J gene TRBJ2-5, with TRBD2 as a possible D gene (5 bases). V was shortened by 3 bases and J by 7 bases, with 18 bases between the two germline ends. The CDR3 loop spans 15 amino acids. Germline-derived CDR1 and CDR2 are KGHSH and LQKENI. CDR3 in DNA: TGTGCCAGCTCACCCTCAACGGAAACGGGAAGGACCCAGTACTTC. Encoded protein: CASSPSTETGRTQYF.

The chain is built from TRBV9 and TRBJ2-1; the D gene is possibly TRBD1 (5 bases). Germline V gene sequence: CDR1 SGDLS, CDR2 YYNGEE. V was shortened by 0 bases and J by 0 bases, with 7 bases between the two germline ends. The CDR3 sequence is 15 residues long. The CDR3 is CASSVEDSSYNEQFF. DNA for the CDR3: TGTGCCAGCAGCGTAGAAGACAGCTCCTACAATGAGCAGTTCTTC.

This chain connects TRBV20-1 to TRBJ1-1, with D hard to call. The CDR3 spans 15 residues. V was shortened by 4 bases and J by 1 base, with 16 bases between the two germline ends. Per germline, CDR1 DFQATT and CDR2 SNEGSKA (reference sequence). CDR3 sequence reads: CSATDGVTGNTEAFF. The CDR3 region has the DNA TGCAGTGCTACAGACGGAGTAACTGGGAACACTGAAGCTTTCTTT.

J is TRBJ2-7 and V is TRBV29-1; 11 bases are a match to TRBD1. The CDR3 is 14 residues long. From germline, CDR1 is SQVTM and CDR2 ANQGSEA. CDR3 in DNA: TGCAGTGTTATTGGGACAGGGGGTTGGGACGAGCAGTACTTC. This gives the protein CSVIGTGGWDEQYF.

This chain connects TRBV15 to TRBJ2-5; possible D gene TRBD2, 6 bases. The ends were cut back, 1 base at V and 5 bases at J, with 11 bases in the middle. This CDR3 comprises 14 residues. Per germline, CDR1 LNHNV and CDR2 YYDKDF (reference sequence). The chain's CDR3 is CATSRGLEGETQYF. CDR3 sequence (DNA): TGTGCCACCAGCAGAGGACTGGAGGGGGAGACCCAGTACTTC.